Included here is one T cell receptor beta chain sequence, with context. Original analysis: Reference gene primer amplification gave nucleated cell count estimates. Some clones are missing from TCRdb's copy, which holds only in-frame ones; the method was immunoSEQ multiplex PCR. D and trimming come from the DNA, and the V and J calls and clone size come from that table. The data show 200,000 to 250,000 clones, 65% to 85% seen once. Trimming took off 3 bases at V and 2 bases at J, with 8 bases between the two ends. The CDR3 has 13 residues. CDR1 and CDR2 from the germline V gene are SGHTA and FQGNSA. The entry originates in a study of blood T cell repertoires in COVID-19. Study-level background: Specimens from acute and convalescent COVID-19 originated in the United States, Italy and Spain. The cDNA or gDNA used as material had been derived from T cells, B-cell-depleted T cells, or PBMCs.

V usage is TRBV7-2 and J usage is TRBJ2-7; D is unresolved. The specimen sequenced was peripheral blood. This receptor was taken from a woman aged 55-70 years with acute or convalescent COVID-19. The CDR3: CASSLAVPYEQYF. The CDR3 DNA is TGTGCCAGCAGCTTGGCTGTCCCCTACGAGCAGTACTTC. The full variable domain, rest sourced from reference TRBV7-2 and TRBJ2-7, is GAGVSQSPSNKVTEKGKDVELRCDPISGHTALYWYRQSLGQGLEFLIYFQGNSAPDKSGLPSDRFSAERTGGSVSTLTIQRTQQEDSAVYLCASSLAVPYEQYFGPGTRLTVT.